This record looks at one T cell receptor (beta chain) sequence and its context. How the authors handled the data: Nucleated cell counts were estimated from reference gene primer amplification. Clones were read by immunoSEQ multiplex PCR, and TCRdb kept only the in-frame ones, dropping some. The V and J calls and clone size were taken over from that table, and D and trimming were inferred from the DNA. The sample yields about 130,000 clones, about four fifths seen once. These data come from a study of blood T cell repertoires in COVID-19. About the study: In each case, the material was cDNA or gDNA derived from T cells, B-cell-depleted T cells, or PBMCs.

The clonotype originates from a man aged 40-55 years with active or convalescent COVID-19. Sample: peripheral blood.

In DNA form, the CDR3 reads TGTGCCAGTTCCGCCGGGGTGACAGATACGCAGTATTTT. Translated: CASSAGVTDTQYF. The rearrangement links TRBV19 to TRBJ2-3; the D gene is possibly TRBD2 (5 bases). The CDR3 runs to 13 residues. Trimming removed 8 bases at V and 3 bases at J, with 12 bases between. The germline V gene encodes CDR1 LNHDA and CDR2 SQIVND (reference sequence).